Following are 27 T cell receptor beta chains from one sample sequenced in a study of identical twins (dated by TCRdb to the mid-2010s). The library relied on 5' RACE. Sequencing used an Illumina HiSeq 2000. TCRdb reanalyzed the raw reads on its own, using fastp at Q25 for trimming and MiXCR for clone calling, and kept in-frame beta chains. Records with the same CDR3 protein are collapsed into one entry carrying the most frequent genes and DNA. The table for this sample lists under 250,000 distinct CDR3 sequences; approximately 9% of them were counted only once. The ten largest clones capture 5% to 6% of the sample. Material for sequencing was memory (CD45RO+) T cells sorted from blood. The sample's cell subset or site, from its label and the paper: CD45RO+ enriched T cells. These receptors all stem from a woman aged 18 to 35 in good health.

This clonotype was seen a few times. The CDR3 sequence is CASRIQLMNTEAFF. The CDR3 bases are TGTGCCAGCAGAATACAGCTCATGAACACTGAAGCTTTCTTT. This chain links TRBV5-5 with TRBJ1-1; D gene unclear. Deletions cut 5 bases from V and 0 bases from J, with 11 bases between. The V gene's germline CDR1 is SGHKS and CDR2 YYEKEE (reference sequence). This CDR3 spans 14 amino acids.

In this sample, this clonotype turned up a few times. The rearrangement uses TRBV12-3 or TRBV12-4 and TRBJ2-7, with D tentatively TRBD1 or TRBD2 (6 bases each). This CDR3 spans 16 amino acids. V was trimmed by 2 bases and J by 3 bases, leaving 17 bases between them. CDR3 sequence reads: CASSLWRRGASYEQYF. CDR3 DNA sequence: TGTGCCAGCAGTTTATGGAGAAGGGGGGCGAGCTACGAGCAGTACTTC.

This clonotype was detected ten times or more. The chain recombines TRBV9 with TRBJ2-4, with D possibly matching TRBD1 (5 bases). In germline, CDR1 is SGDLS, CDR2 YYNGEE. The V end was cut by 0 bases, the J end by 6 bases, with 13 bases between. The CDR3 is made up of 15 amino acids. CDR3 sequence: CASSVEGQGGNIQYF. Written as DNA, the CDR3 is TGTGCCAGCAGCGTAGAGGGTCAGGGCGGAAACATTCAGTACTTC. The full variable domain, its missing parts supplied by reference TRBV9 and TRBJ2-4, is DSGVTQTPKHLITATGQRVTLRCSPRSGDLSVYWYQQSLDQGLQFLIQYYNGEERAKGNILERFSAQQFPDLHSELNLSSLELGDSALYFCASSVEGQGGNIQYFGAGTRLSVL.

The J gene is TRBJ1-5, the V gene TRBV7-9, with D maybe TRBD1 (5 bases). The CDR3 covers 15 residues. Per germline, CDR1 SEHNR and CDR2 FQNEAQ (reference sequence). V was trimmed by 4 bases and J by 1 base, leaving 11 bases between them. The CDR3 protein is CASSSTWGSNQPQHF. The CDR3 nucleotides read TGTGCCAGCAGCTCGACCTGGGGGAGCAATCAGCCCCAGCATTTT.

This clonotype was picked up a small number of times. The CDR3 here is CASSSASGGGSYNEQFF. The CDR3, as DNA: TGCGCCAGCAGTTCGGCTAGCGGGGGGGGCTCCTACAATGAGCAGTTCTTC. The chain employs TRBV5-1 and TRBJ2-1, with 12 bases aligning to TRBD2. Germline V CDR1 and CDR2: SGHRS, YFSETQ. The V and J ends lost 5 bases and 0 bases, in that order; junction bases with no gene match: 6. CDR3 size: 17 residues.

The V and J genes are TRBV29-1 and TRBJ2-2; 7 bases line up with TRBD1. Germline values: CDR1 SQVTM, CDR2 ANQGSEA. This CDR3 spans 10 amino acids. The ends lost 7 bases at V and 15 bases at J; junction bases unmatched: 8. The CDR3 reads CSGGQPTLFF. As DNA, the CDR3 is TGCAGCGGGGGACAGCCCACGTTGTTTTTT.

The chain joins TRBV20-1 to TRBJ2-5, with TRBD2 identical over 14 bases. After removal of 5 bases from V and 5 bases from J, the junction contained 13 bases not matched to a gene. CDR1 and CDR2 (germline): DFQATT, SNEGSKA (reference sequence). The CDR3 covers 17 residues. This chain's CDR3 is CSAPGTSGGTNRETQYF. In DNA form, the CDR3 reads TGCAGTGCTCCTGGGACTAGCGGGGGTACTAACCGGGAGACCCAGTACTTC.

This clonotype came up a few times. This chain uses TRBV20-1 with TRBJ2-3; D remains unclear. Germline V gene sequence: CDR1 DFQATT, CDR2 SNEGSKA (reference sequence). V was clipped by 6 bases and J by 3 bases, with 7 bases between them. The CDR3 totals 11 residues. CDR3 loop: CSAAITDTQYF. Here the CDR3 DNA reads TGCAGTGCAGCCATTACAGATACGCAGTATTTT.

This clonotype was detected a few times. The CDR3 protein is CSASPIYNEQFF. Written as DNA, the CDR3 is TGCAGTGCTAGCCCTATTTACAATGAGCAGTTCTTC. J is TRBJ2-1 and V is TRBV20-1; D is ambiguous. V dropped 3 bases and J dropped 4 bases, with 7 bases sitting between them. CDR1 DFQATT and CDR2 SNEGSKA come from the germline V gene (reference sequence). The CDR3 consists of 12 residues.

This clonotype occurred many times. This rearrangement joins TRBV10-1 to TRBJ2-1; the D is unclear. Germline V gives CDR1 WNHNN, CDR2 SYGVQD (reference sequence). The V gene lost 0 bases and the J gene lost 5 bases, with 8 bases spanning the gap. This CDR3 comprises 14 residues. CDR3 in amino acids: CASSESVPNNEQFF. DNA for the CDR3: TGCGCCAGCAGTGAGTCCGTCCCTAACAATGAGCAGTTCTTC.

This clonotype occurred a few times. The CDR3 sequence: CASMGTSTNEKLFF. DNA of the CDR3: TGCGCCAGCATGGGGACCTCAACTAATGAAAAACTGTTTTTT. V gene TRBV10-2 combines with J gene TRBJ1-4, with a tentative D call TRBD1 (5 bases). The germline gives CDR1 WSHSY, CDR2 SAAADI. V lost 7 bases, J lost 0 bases, and 9 bases lay in between. This CDR3 contains 14 residues.

This clonotype was observed a few times. The chain has TRBV7-2 and TRBJ1-5, with D unresolved. The CDR3 sequence is 13 residues long. Trimming left V 5 bases short and J 5 bases short, with 10 bases between. Germline V gene data show CDR1 as SGHTA and CDR2 as FQGNSA. The CDR3 nucleotides are TGTGCCAGCAGCGACGGAGGAGATCAGCCCCAGCATTTT. Its protein is CASSDGGDQPQHF.

The chain recombines TRBV7-9 with TRBJ2-2, with D tentatively TRBD1 (5 bases). The germline V gene encodes CDR1 SEHNR and CDR2 FQNEAQ (reference sequence). This CDR3 comprises 14 residues. V lost 7 bases and J lost 4, with 13 bases in between. CDR3 sequence: CASNFRDFTGELFF. In DNA, the CDR3 is TGTGCCAGCAACTTCAGGGATTTCACCGGGGAGCTGTTTTTT. Drawing the rest from reference TRBV7-9 and TRBJ2-2, the complete variable domain is DTGVSQNPRHKITKRGQNVTFRCDPISEHNRLYWYRQTLGQGPEFLTYFQNEAQLEKSRLLSDRFSAERPKGSFSTLEIQRTEQGDSAMYLCASNFRDFTGELFFGEGSRLTVL.

In its sample, this clonotype was seen a few times. The chain links TRBV20-1 to TRBJ2-5, with D possibly being TRBD2 (6 bases). This CDR3 is 13 amino acids long. The V gene lost 5 bases and the J gene lost 1 base, with 11 bases spanning the gap. The V gene's germline CDR1 is DFQATT and CDR2 SNEGSKA (reference sequence). CDR3 sequence (DNA): TGCAGTGCTTTACTAGCCCTCCAAGAGACCCAGTACTTC. As protein: CSALLALQETQYF.

In this sample, this clonotype turned up many times. This chain uses TRBV6-1 with TRBJ2-7; no firm D call. V dropped 8 bases and J dropped 4 bases, with 15 bases sitting between them. The germline V gene encodes CDR1 MNHNS and CDR2 SASEGT. The CDR3 runs 13 residues. The chain's CDR3 is CASPISRRYEQYF. CDR3 DNA sequence: TGTGCCAGCCCGATTTCTAGGCGATACGAGCAGTACTTC.

A few counts support this clonotype. The chain recombines TRBV7-9 with TRBJ2-1; 8 bases are shared with TRBD1. Trimming removed 2 bases from V and 7 bases from J; junction bases left unmatched: 13. The CDR3 is 17 residues long. Germline V gives CDR1 SEHNR, CDR2 FQNEAQ (reference sequence). The CDR3 protein is CASSLREWQGASNEQFF. The CDR3 bases are TGTGCCAGCAGCTTAAGGGAGTGGCAGGGGGCGTCGAATGAGCAGTTCTTC.

In regard to this clonotype: Germline and junction disagree at one end, which may indicate a read error. V usage is TRBV12-3 or TRBV12-4 and J usage is TRBJ2-5; D gene unclear. There are 13 residues in the CDR3. The CDR3 spells CASTLPGFQTRYF. DNA for the CDR3: TGTGCCAGCACTCTCCCCGGGTTCCAGACCCGGTACTTC.

This clonotype was detected a few times. The V and J genes are TRBV6-1 and TRBJ2-1, with D possibly being TRBD2 (6 bases). The CDR3 contains 16 residues. V was clipped by 6 bases and J by 5 bases, with 20 bases between them. Germline V gives CDR1 MNHNS, CDR2 SASEGT. The DNA of the CDR3 is TGTGCCAGCAGCCGCGATCAACGGGAGCGGAACAATGAGCAGTTCTTC. This sequence encodes CASSRDQRERNNEQFF.

The chain recombines TRBV12-3 or TRBV12-4 with TRBJ1-6, with D uncertain. This CDR3 contains 15 residues. The ends were cut back, 3 bases at V and 7 bases at J, with 13 bases in the middle. The CDR3: CASSFYQTHNSPLHF. The CDR3 bases are TGTGCCAGCAGTTTTTACCAAACCCACAATTCACCCCTCCACTTT.

Here the CDR3 reads CASSLVGMASFEQFF. CDR3 bases: TGTGCCAGCAGCTTAGTGGGGATGGCTAGCTTTGAGCAGTTCTTC. The V call is TRBV7-2, the J call TRBJ2-1; TRBD2 is a possible D gene (5 bases). Germline V gene sequence: CDR1 SGHTA, CDR2 FQGNSA. The germline V and J ends were trimmed by 1 base and 9 bases, with 16 bases remaining between them. The CDR3 is 15 amino acids.

The sample holds a few counts of this clonotype. This chain uses TRBV19 with TRBJ2-7; 10 bases fit TRBD2. The V segment lost 7 bases and the J segment 4 bases; nucleotides outside the gene matches: 7. Germline CDR1 reads LNHDA; CDR2 reads SQIVND (reference sequence). CDR3 size: 14 residues. CDR3 loop: CASKRTSGGYEQYF. The CDR3 DNA reads TGTGCCAGTAAACGGACTAGCGGAGGGTACGAGCAGTACTTC.

This chain connects TRBV7-2 to TRBJ2-3, with D perhaps TRBD1 (6 bases). Germline V lookup: CDR1 SGHTA, CDR2 FQGNSA. This CDR3 has 15 residues. With 1 base removed from V and 6 bases from J, the gap between germline ends came to 14 bases. CDR3 in DNA: TGTGCCAGCAGCTTAGTGTCGACCACAGGGGATACGCAGTATTTT. Translated, it gives CASSLVSTTGDTQYF. Full variable domain (rest looked up from reference TRBV7-2 and TRBJ2-3): GAGVSQSPSNKVTEKGKDVELRCDPISGHTALYWYRQSLGQGLEFLIYFQGNSAPDKSGLPSDRFSAERTGGSVSTLTIQRTQQEDSAVYLCASSLVSTTGDTQYFGPGTRLTVL.

This clonotype showed up just a few times. The J gene is TRBJ2-1, the V gene TRBV3-1; TRBD2 matches at 9 bases. Per the germline V gene, CDR1 is LGHDT and CDR2 is YNNKEL (reference sequence). The CDR3 has 16 residues. V lost 1 base, J lost 6 bases, and 7 bases stayed unmatched. The CDR3 DNA reads TGTGCCAGCAGCCAAGGGGGACTAGCAGGGTCCAATGAGCAGTTCTTC. It codes for CASSQGGLAGSNEQFF.

This clonotype has only a few counts. The gene calls are TRBV20-1 and TRBJ2-7; 11 bases map to TRBD2. CDR3 length: 18 residues. The V and J ends lost 0 bases and 0 bases, in that order; junction bases with no gene match: 10. Germline lookup yields CDR1 DFQATT and CDR2 SNEGSKA (reference sequence). CDR3 coding DNA: TGCAGTGCTAGAGATCCGGTTGCTAGCGGGAGGCTCTCCTACGAGCAGTACTTC. This sequence encodes CSARDPVASGRLSYEQYF.

This clonotype showed up just a few times. The rearrangement links TRBV29-1 to TRBJ2-5; no definite D call. V was trimmed by 4 bases and J by 1 base, leaving 10 bases between them. Germline-derived CDR1 and CDR2 are SQVTM and ANQGSEA. CDR3 length: 13 residues. CDR3 in amino acids: CSVAYISQETQYF. The CDR3 DNA sequence: TGCAGCGTTGCCTACATATCCCAAGAGACCCAGTACTTC. The full variable domain, its missing parts supplied by reference TRBV29-1 and TRBJ2-5, is SAVISQKPSRDICQRGTSLTIQCQVDSQVTMMFWYRQQPGQSLTLIATANQGSEATYESGFVIDKFPISRPNLTFSTLTVSNMSPEDSSIYLCSVAYISQETQYFGPGTRLLVL.

The CDR3 DNA follows: TGTGCCACCAGTGACCCGACGGATCCCGGAGATACGCAGTATTTT. Amino acid sequence: CATSDPTDPGDTQYF. This sequence joins TRBV24-1 and TRBJ2-3; no reliable D call. The CDR3 runs 15 residues. Between the trimmed V and J ends, which lost 4 bases and 5 bases, there was a span of 15 bases. CDR1 is KGHDR and CDR2 is SFDVKD in the germline V gene.

This clonotype was counted at least ten times. The chain has TRBV3-1 and TRBJ1-1, with a weak D call TRBD1 (6 bases). The CDR3 runs to 14 residues. Germline CDR1 and CDR2: LGHDT and YNNKEL (reference sequence). Trimming pared 1 base from V and 4 bases from J, leaving 10 bases between. CDR3 coding DNA: TGTGCCAGCAGCCAAGGGGGGCGCTTCACTGAAGCTTTCTTT. It translates to CASSQGGRFTEAFF.